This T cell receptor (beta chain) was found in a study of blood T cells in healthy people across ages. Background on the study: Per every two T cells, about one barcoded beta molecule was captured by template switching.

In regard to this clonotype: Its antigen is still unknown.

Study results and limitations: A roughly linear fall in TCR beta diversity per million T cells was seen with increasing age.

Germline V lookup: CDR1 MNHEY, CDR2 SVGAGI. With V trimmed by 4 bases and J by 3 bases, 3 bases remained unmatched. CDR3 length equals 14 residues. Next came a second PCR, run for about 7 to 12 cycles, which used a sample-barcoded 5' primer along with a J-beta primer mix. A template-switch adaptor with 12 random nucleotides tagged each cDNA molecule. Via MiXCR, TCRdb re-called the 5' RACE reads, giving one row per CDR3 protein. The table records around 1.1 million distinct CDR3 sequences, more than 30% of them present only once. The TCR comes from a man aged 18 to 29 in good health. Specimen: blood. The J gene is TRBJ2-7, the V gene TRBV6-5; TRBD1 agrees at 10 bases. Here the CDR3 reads CASSFDRGLYEQYF. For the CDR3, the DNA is TGTGCCAGCAGTTTCGACAGGGGGCTCTACGAGCAGTACTTC.